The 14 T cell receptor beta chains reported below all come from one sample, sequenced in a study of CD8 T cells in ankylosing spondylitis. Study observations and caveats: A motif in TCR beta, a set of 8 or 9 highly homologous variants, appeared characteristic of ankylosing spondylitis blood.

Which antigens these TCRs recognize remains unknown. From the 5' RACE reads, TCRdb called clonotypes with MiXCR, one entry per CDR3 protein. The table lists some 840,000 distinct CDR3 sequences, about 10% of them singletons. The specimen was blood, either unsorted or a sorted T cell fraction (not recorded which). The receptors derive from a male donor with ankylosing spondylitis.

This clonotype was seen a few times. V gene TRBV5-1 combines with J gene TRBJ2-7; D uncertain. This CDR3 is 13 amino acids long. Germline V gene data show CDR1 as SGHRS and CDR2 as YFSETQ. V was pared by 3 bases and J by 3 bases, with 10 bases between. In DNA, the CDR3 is TGCGCCAGCAGCTATGACGTATACTACGAGCAGTACTTC. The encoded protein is CASSYDVYYEQYF.

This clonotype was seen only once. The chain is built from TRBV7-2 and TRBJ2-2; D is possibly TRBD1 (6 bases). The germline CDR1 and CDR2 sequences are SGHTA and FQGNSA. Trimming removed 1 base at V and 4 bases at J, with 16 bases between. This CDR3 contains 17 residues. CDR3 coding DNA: TGTGCCAGCAGCTTAGGGGACACAGGCTTGGTCACCGGGGAGCTGTTTTTT. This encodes CASSLGDTGLVTGELFF.

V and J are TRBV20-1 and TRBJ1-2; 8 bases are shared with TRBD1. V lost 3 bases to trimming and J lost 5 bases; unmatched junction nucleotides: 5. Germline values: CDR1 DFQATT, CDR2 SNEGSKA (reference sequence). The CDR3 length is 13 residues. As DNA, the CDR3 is TGCAGTGCTAGGGCGACAGGGGCTTATGGCTACACCTTC. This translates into CSARATGAYGYTF.

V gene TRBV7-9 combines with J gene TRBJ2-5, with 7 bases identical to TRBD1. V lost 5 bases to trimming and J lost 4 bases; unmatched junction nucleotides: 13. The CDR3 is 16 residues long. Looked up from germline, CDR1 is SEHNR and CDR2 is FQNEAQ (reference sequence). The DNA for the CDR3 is TGTGCCAGCAGCGCCGCAAACCACGGGACAGCAGAGACCCAGTACTTC. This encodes CASSAANHGTAETQYF.

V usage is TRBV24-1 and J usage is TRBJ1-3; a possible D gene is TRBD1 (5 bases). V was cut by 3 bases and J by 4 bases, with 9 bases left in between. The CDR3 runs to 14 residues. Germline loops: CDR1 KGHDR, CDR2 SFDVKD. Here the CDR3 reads CATSDTRTGNTIYF. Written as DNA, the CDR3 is TGTGCCACCAGTGATACTCGGACAGGAAACACCATATATTTT.

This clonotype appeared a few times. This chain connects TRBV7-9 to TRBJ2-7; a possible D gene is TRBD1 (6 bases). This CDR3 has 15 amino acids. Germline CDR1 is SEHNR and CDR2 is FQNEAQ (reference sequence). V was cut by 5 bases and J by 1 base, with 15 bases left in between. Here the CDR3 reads CASSLGQILSYEQYF. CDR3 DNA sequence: TGTGCCAGCAGCCTCGGACAGATCCTATCCTACGAGCAGTACTTC. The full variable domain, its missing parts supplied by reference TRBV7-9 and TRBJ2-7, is DTGVSQNPRHKITKRGQNVTFRCDPISEHNRLYWYRQTLGQGPEFLTYFQNEAQLEKSRLLSDRFSAERPKGSFSTLEIQRTEQGDSAMYLCASSLGQILSYEQYFGPGTRLTVT.

The chain's CDR3 is CSARQPARGTEAFF. For the CDR3, the DNA is TGCAGTGCTAGACAGCCGGCCAGGGGGACTGAAGCTTTCTTT. V usage is TRBV20-1 and J usage is TRBJ1-1, with 7 bases that match TRBD1. V lost 2 bases and J lost 5; bases outside the gene matches: 8. The CDR3 is 14 amino acids. The germline gives CDR1 DFQATT, CDR2 SNEGSKA (reference sequence).

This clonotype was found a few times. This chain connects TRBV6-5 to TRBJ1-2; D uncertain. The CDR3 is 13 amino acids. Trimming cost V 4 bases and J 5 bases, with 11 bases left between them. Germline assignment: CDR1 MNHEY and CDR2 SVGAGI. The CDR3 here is CASSSQRPYGYTF. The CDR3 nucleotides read TGTGCCAGCAGTTCCCAGCGACCGTATGGCTACACCTTC.

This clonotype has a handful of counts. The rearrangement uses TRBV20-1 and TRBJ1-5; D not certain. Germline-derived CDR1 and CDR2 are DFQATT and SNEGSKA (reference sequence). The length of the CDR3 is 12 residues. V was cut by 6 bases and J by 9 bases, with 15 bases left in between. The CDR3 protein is CSASRLDRPQHF. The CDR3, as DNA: TGCAGTGCCTCGAGGCTTGATAGGCCCCAGCATTTT.

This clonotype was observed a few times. CDR3 residues: CASSLGGEASGGADTQYF. The CDR3 DNA is TGTGCCAGCAGTTTGGGTGGAGAGGCTAGCGGGGGAGCAGATACGCAGTATTTT. The chain recombines TRBV12-3 or TRBV12-4 with TRBJ2-3, with 10 bases fitting TRBD2. The CDR3 spans 18 residues. V trimming: 3 bases; J trimming: 4 bases; junction bases outside the gene matches: 13.

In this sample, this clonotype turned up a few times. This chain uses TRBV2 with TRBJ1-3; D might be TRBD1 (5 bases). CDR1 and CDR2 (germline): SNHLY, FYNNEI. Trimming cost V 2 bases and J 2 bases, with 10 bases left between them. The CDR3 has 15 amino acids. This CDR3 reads CASSESSGAGNTIYF. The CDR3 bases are TGTGCCAGCAGTGAATCATCGGGGGCTGGAAACACCATATATTTT.

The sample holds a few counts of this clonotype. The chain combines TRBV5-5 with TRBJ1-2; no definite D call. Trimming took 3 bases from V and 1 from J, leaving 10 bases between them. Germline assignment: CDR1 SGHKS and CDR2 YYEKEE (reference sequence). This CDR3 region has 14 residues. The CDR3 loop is CASSSVFVNYGYTF. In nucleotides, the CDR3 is TGTGCCAGCAGCTCGGTTTTTGTTAACTATGGCTACACCTTC.

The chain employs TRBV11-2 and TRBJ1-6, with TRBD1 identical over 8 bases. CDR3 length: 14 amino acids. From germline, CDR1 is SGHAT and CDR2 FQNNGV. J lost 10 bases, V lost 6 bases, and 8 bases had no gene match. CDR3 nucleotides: TGTGCCAGCAGGAACAGGGGGTTAGGGTCACCCCTCCACTTT. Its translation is CASRNRGLGSPLHF.

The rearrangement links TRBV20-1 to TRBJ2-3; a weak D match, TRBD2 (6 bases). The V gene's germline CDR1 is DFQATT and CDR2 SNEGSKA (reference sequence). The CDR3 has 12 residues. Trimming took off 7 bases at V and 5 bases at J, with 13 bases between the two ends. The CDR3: CSVETGGDTQYF. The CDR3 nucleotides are TGCAGTGTGGAGACCGGGGGAGATACGCAGTATTTT.